One sample yielded the 29 T cell receptor beta chains listed below, sequenced in a study of a mutant IDH1 vaccine in newly diagnosed glioma. Time point noted: week 35, safety follow-up. A 20-mer mutant IDH1 peptide at 300 ug was injected subcutaneously with topical imiquimod. Profiling relied on immunoSEQ multiplex PCR, and the TCRdb table lists in-frame clones only, not all of them. The table includes about 69,000 clones, roughly 86% detected once. These TCRs are of unknown antigen specificity. This specimen consisted of PBMCs, obtained from a glioma patient whose treatment included an IDH1 peptide vaccine. The receptors here all came from a young man with glioma.

The V gene is TRBV19, the J gene TRBJ2-5, with 7 positions matching TRBD2. CDR1 LNHDA and CDR2 SQIVND come from the germline V gene (reference sequence). The length of the CDR3 is 14 residues. J was trimmed by 5 bases and V by 5 bases; bases with no gene match: 8. CDR3 DNA: TGTGCCAGTAGTGGGTGGGAGGGCCAGGAGACCCAGTACTTC. Its translation is CASSGWEGQETQYF.

V is TRBV7-2 and J is TRBJ2-3; unclear D gene. This CDR3 spans 16 amino acids. The germline V gene has CDR1 SGHTA and CDR2 FQGNSA. Trimming took off 5 bases at V and 0 bases at J, with 15 bases between the two ends. The DNA of the CDR3 is TGTGCCAGCAGCCCCGGTTCGGCGCGGAGCACAGATACGCAGTATTTT. It specifies CASSPGSARSTDTQYF.

V gene TRBV19 combines with J gene TRBJ2-7; D perhaps matches TRBD2 (5 bases). Germline CDR1 and CDR2: LNHDA and SQIVND (reference sequence). This CDR3 spans 15 amino acids. V was clipped by 8 bases and J by 0 bases, with 17 bases between them. CDR3 in amino acids: CASSRIPGSSYEQYF. The CDR3 DNA sequence: TGTGCCAGTTCCCGAATCCCGGGGTCCTCCTACGAGCAGTACTTC.

CDR3: CASSQALGRETQYF. CDR3 nucleotide sequence: TGTGCCAGCAGCCAAGCTTTGGGGCGGGAGACCCAGTACTTC. The chain employs TRBV14 and TRBJ2-5; weak D call: TRBD1 (5 bases). Germline-derived CDR1 and CDR2 are SGHDN and FVKESK. CDR3 size: 14 residues. V was clipped by 1 base and J by 5 bases, with 11 bases between them.

This clone showed up just a few times. The chain couples TRBV27 to TRBJ1-2, with D uncertain. The CDR3 consists of 13 residues. V was shortened by 10 bases and J by 0 bases, with 12 bases between the two germline ends. Germline-derived CDR1 and CDR2 are MNHEY and SMNVEV (reference sequence). The DNA for the CDR3 is TGTGCCACCCGTCCAGGCGCTAACTATGGCTACACCTTC. Its protein is CATRPGANYGYTF.

The chain employs TRBV6-4 and TRBJ2-3; the D gene could be TRBD1 or TRBD2 (5 bases each). This CDR3 is 15 amino acids long. V lost 5 bases and J lost 2, with 14 bases in between. The germline CDR1 and CDR2 sequences are MRHNA and SNTAGT. CDR3 nucleotides: TGTGCCAGCAGTAGGGACGGAAGATCCACAGATACGCAGTATTTT. Translation gives CASSRDGRSTDTQYF.

CDR3 sequence reads: CASSHNRDLNEKLFF. CDR3 coding DNA: TGTGCCAGCAGCCACAACCGGGACCTTAATGAAAAACTGTTTTTT. The rearrangement joins TRBV7-8 to TRBJ1-4, with D possibly being TRBD1 (5 bases). This CDR3 is built from 15 residues. The germline V gene has CDR1 SGHVS and CDR2 FQNEAQ. V dropped 5 bases and J dropped 4 bases, with 14 bases sitting between them.

The chain uses TRBV28 and TRBJ2-1, with 10 bases matching TRBD2. Losses at the gene ends were 10 bases for V and 1 base for J; bases not matched to a gene: 4. The CDR3 totals 14 residues. Germline CDR1 is MDHEN and CDR2 is SYDVKM. Written as DNA, the CDR3 is TGTGCCACCGAACTAGCGGGGTCCTACAATGAGCAGTTCTTC. This codes for CATELAGSYNEQFF.

The chain uses TRBV5-1 and TRBJ1-4; tentative D call: TRBD1 (5 bases). Trimming shortened V by 4 bases and J by 1 base, and 20 bases separated the two germline ends. The CDR3 covers 18 residues. The V gene's germline CDR1 is SGHRS and CDR2 YFSETQ. The chain's CDR3 is CASSPQGVGAVTNEKLFF. The CDR3 DNA is TGCGCCAGCAGCCCGCAGGGCGTCGGGGCGGTAACTAATGAAAAACTGTTTTTT.

The chain joins TRBV23-1 to TRBJ2-1; D possibly uses TRBD1 or TRBD2 (6 bases each). TRBV23-1 falls under the ORF class, with uncertain function. There are 20 residues in the CDR3. The V end was cut by 4 bases, the J end by 3 bases, with 28 bases between. CDR3 sequence (DNA): TGCGCCAGCAGTCGTTTCATTAGCGGCAGGGGTATGTCTGACTACAATGAGCAGTTCTTC. This translates into CASSRFISGRGMSDYNEQFF.

The genes are TRBV4-2 and TRBJ2-5; D remains ambiguous. CDR3 length: 13 amino acids. From germline, CDR1 is LGHNA and CDR2 YNFKEQ. The V and J ends lost 1 base and 3 bases respectively, with 6 bases between them. CDR3 sequence: CASSQVSEETQYF. CDR3 DNA sequence: TGTGCCAGCAGCCAAGTTTCGGAAGAGACCCAGTACTTC.

The rearrangement links TRBV9 to TRBJ2-3; D unclear. CDR1 and CDR2 from the germline V gene are SGDLS and YYNGEE. CDR3 length equals 13 residues. Trimming stripped 4 bases from V and 8 bases from J, with 14 bases between. CDR3 bases: TGTGCCAGCAGCCTAACTGAACAGTCTACGCAGTATTTT. Protein product: CASSLTEQSTQYF.

V is TRBV11-1 and J is TRBJ2-3; no firm D call. The CDR3 loop spans 15 amino acids. Germline CDR1 SGHAT, CDR2 FQDESV (reference sequence). Trimming stripped 5 bases from V and 4 bases from J, with 16 bases between. The CDR3 spells CASSALRLGADTQYF. In DNA, the CDR3 is TGTGCCAGCAGCGCCCTGAGGCTAGGTGCAGATACGCAGTATTTT.

With respect to this clone: An end of the junction differs from the germline gene, which may be a read error. V usage is TRBV5-8 and J usage is TRBJ2-3; D call uncertain. The CDR3 totals 14 residues. The V gene's germline CDR1 is SGHTS and CDR2 YDEGEE. This CDR3 reads CASGLQQTTDTQYF. The CDR3, as DNA: TGTGCCAGCGGCTTGCAACAGACCACAGATACGCAGTATTTT.

The chain is built from TRBV10-1 and TRBJ2-7; D possibly uses TRBD1 or TRBD2 (5 bases each). Germline V gene lookup returns CDR1 WNHNN and CDR2 SYGVQD (reference sequence). The ends were cut back, 3 bases at V and 3 bases at J, with 21 bases in the middle. This CDR3 contains 17 residues. DNA for the CDR3: TGCGCCAGCAGTGACCCGGCTGAGGGGACCCAGGTCTACGAGCAGTACTTC. Protein product: CASSDPAEGTQVYEQYF.

V and J are TRBV27 and TRBJ1-1; 8 bases agree with TRBD1. The CDR3 is made up of 15 amino acids. Germline CDR1 is MNHEY and CDR2 is SMNVEV (reference sequence). J lost 4 bases, V lost 0 bases, and 4 bases had no gene match. The CDR3 nucleotides are TGTGCCAGCAGTTTATCGTATACAGGGGGCACTGAAGCTTTCTTT. It specifies CASSLSYTGGTEAFF.

V and J are TRBV7-9 and TRBJ2-6; a weak D match, TRBD2 (6 bases). V dropped 5 bases and J dropped 4 bases, with 12 bases sitting between them. Germline V gene lookup returns CDR1 SEHNR and CDR2 FQNEAQ (reference sequence). There are 15 residues in the CDR3. The CDR3 bases are TGTGCCAGCAGCCTACGGGGGACGGGGGCCAACGTCCTGACTTTC. Residues: CASSLRGTGANVLTF.

The gene calls are TRBV2 and TRBJ2-1, with a weak D call TRBD2 (6 bases). CDR1 is SNHLY, CDR2 FYNNEI, per germline. The CDR3 runs to 14 residues. The ends were cut back, 10 bases at V and 4 bases at J, with 17 bases in the middle. The CDR3: CATSSDPNYNEQFF. The CDR3 bases are TGTGCCACATCTAGCGACCCGAATTACAATGAGCAGTTCTTC.

The table lists this clone with a few counts. V gene TRBV30 combines with J gene TRBJ1-5; D perhaps matches TRBD1 (5 bases). The CDR3 extends over 13 amino acids. Germline-derived CDR1 and CDR2 are GTSNPN and SVGIG (reference sequence). Trimming shortened V by 3 bases and J by 1 base, and 7 bases separated the two germline ends. The CDR3 DNA reads as TGTGCCTGGAGCTCAGGGAGCAATCAGCCCCAGCATTTT. This codes for CAWSSGSNQPQHF.

The sample holds one count of this clone. This chain joins TRBV28 and TRBJ1-2; D call uncertain. Trimming left V 6 bases short and J 6 bases short, with 14 bases between. The CDR3 consists of 13 residues. The germline V gene has CDR1 MDHEN and CDR2 SYDVKM. CDR3 protein: CASRRPGPNGYTF. The DNA for the CDR3 is TGTGCCAGCAGGAGACCGGGCCCTAATGGCTACACCTTC.

The rearrangement joins TRBV7-8 to TRBJ2-7, with D perhaps TRBD1 (6 bases). The germline CDR1 and CDR2 sequences are SGHVS and FQNEAQ. This CDR3 is 15 amino acids long. V shed 5 bases and J shed 5 bases, with 19 bases lying between them. CDR3 region: CASSAGTPRWNEQYF. CDR3 sequence (DNA): TGTGCCAGCAGCGCTGGGACACCTCGTTGGAACGAGCAGTACTTC.

The chain links TRBV12-5 to TRBJ2-7; maybe TRBD2 (5 bases). Trimming removed 6 bases from V and 2 bases from J, with 17 bases in between. The CDR3 consists of 15 residues. CDR1 and CDR2 (germline): LGHNT, FRNRAP. CDR3: CASGRLTGKPYEQYF. The CDR3 nucleotides read TGTGCTAGTGGAAGGTTAACGGGGAAACCCTACGAGCAGTACTTC.

This rearrangement joins TRBV7-2 to TRBJ2-3; 7 bases fit TRBD2. The ends lost 2 bases at V and 6 bases at J; junction bases unmatched: 8. The CDR3 runs to 15 residues. Per the germline V gene, CDR1 is SGHTA and CDR2 is FQGNSA. The CDR3 DNA reads TGTGCCAGCAGCTTACAGTCGGTGGGAGGGGATACGCAGTATTTT. Translating it yields CASSLQSVGGDTQYF.

The chain employs TRBV7-9 and TRBJ2-1; possible D gene TRBD2, 5 bases. The germline CDR1 and CDR2 sequences are SEHNR and FQNEAQ (reference sequence). Trimming removed 1 base from V and 7 bases from J, with 8 bases in between. CDR3 size: 13 residues. CDR3: CASSLGSGNEQFF. As DNA, the CDR3 is TGTGCCAGCAGCTTAGGGTCGGGGAATGAGCAGTTCTTC.

This clone was recorded a few times. The rearrangement uses TRBV28 and TRBJ1-2; 7 nucleotides agree with TRBD1. V shed 7 bases and J 0 bases; nucleotides not matched to a gene: 11. This CDR3 is built from 16 residues. Germline CDR1 is MDHEN and CDR2 is SYDVKM. CDR3 nucleotides: TGTGCCAGCACCCTCCTCCCGGGACAGACTAACTATGGCTACACCTTC. This codes for CASTLLPGQTNYGYTF.

The chain recombines TRBV4-1 with TRBJ2-1, with D hard to call. V was pared by 0 bases and J by 6 bases, with 15 bases between. This CDR3 is built from 16 residues. CDR1 is MGHRA and CDR2 is YSYEKL in the germline V gene. CDR3 DNA sequence: TGCGCCAGCAGCCAAGAGGTCGGCGGCTTCAGCAATGAGCAGTTCTTC. As protein: CASSQEVGGFSNEQFF.

The DNA for the CDR3 is TGCGCCAGCAGAGATACAGGGAACACTGAAGCTTTCTTT. Protein sequence: CASRDTGNTEAFF. The gene calls are TRBV10-2 and TRBJ1-1; TRBD1 might be the D (5 bases). Germline-derived CDR1 and CDR2 are WSHSY and SAAADI. Trimming removed 6 bases from V and 1 base from J, with 9 bases in between. CDR3 length: 13 residues.

The rearrangement uses TRBV9 and TRBJ2-3, with 11 bases fitting TRBD2. Germline CDR1 and CDR2: SGDLS and YYNGEE. The ends lost 3 bases at V and 1 base at J; junction bases unmatched: 7. The CDR3 spans 17 residues. DNA for the CDR3: TGTGCCAGCAGCGCTCGGGCGACTAGCGGGGGCACAGATACGCAGTATTTT. Translated: CASSARATSGGTDTQYF.

About this clone: The junction departs from germline at one end; a sequencing error may be responsible. The chain joins TRBV11-3 to TRBJ2-2; D might be TRBD2 (5 bases). The CDR3 is 13 amino acids. CDR1 SGHNT and CDR2 YENEEA come from the germline V gene. CDR3: CASSRTLTGELSF. For the CDR3, the DNA is TGTGCCAGCAGCCGGACCCTCACCGGGGAGCTGTCTTTT.